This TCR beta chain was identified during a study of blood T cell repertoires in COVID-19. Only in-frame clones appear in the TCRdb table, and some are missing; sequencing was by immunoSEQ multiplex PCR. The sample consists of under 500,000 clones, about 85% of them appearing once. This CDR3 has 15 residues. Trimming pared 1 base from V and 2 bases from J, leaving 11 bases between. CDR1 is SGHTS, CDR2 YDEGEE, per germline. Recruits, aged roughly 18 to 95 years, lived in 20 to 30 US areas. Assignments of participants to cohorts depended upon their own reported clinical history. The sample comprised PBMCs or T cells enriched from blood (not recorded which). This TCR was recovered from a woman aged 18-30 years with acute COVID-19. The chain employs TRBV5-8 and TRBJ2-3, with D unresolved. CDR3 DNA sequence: TGTGCCAGCAGCTTGCTCTCTACTGCCACAGATACGCAGTATTTT. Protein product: CASSLLSTATDTQYF.